This T cell receptor beta chain was observed in a study of blood T cell repertoires in COVID-19. CDR1 is MNHEY, CDR2 SMNVEV, per germline (reference sequence). The ends lost 2 bases at V and 2 bases at J; junction bases unmatched: 3. This CDR3 contains 15 residues. How the authors handled the data: The assay estimated nucleated cells by amplifying reference gene primers. Method: immunoSEQ multiplex PCR; TCRdb's copy keeps in-frame clones and lacks some. V and J calls and clone size come straight from that table; D and trimming were deduced from the DNA. The sample gives around 80,000 clones, roughly 80% of which show up once; approximately 5% is in the top ten.

The origin of this receptor is a woman aged 80 or older with active or convalescent COVID-19. The V call is TRBV27, the J call TRBJ2-1; 7 bases agree with TRBD2. What was sequenced was peripheral blood. CDR3 in amino acids: CASSLPGLAYNEQFF. CDR3 coding DNA: TGTGCCAGCAGTTTACCCGGACTAGCCTACAATGAGCAGTTCTTC.